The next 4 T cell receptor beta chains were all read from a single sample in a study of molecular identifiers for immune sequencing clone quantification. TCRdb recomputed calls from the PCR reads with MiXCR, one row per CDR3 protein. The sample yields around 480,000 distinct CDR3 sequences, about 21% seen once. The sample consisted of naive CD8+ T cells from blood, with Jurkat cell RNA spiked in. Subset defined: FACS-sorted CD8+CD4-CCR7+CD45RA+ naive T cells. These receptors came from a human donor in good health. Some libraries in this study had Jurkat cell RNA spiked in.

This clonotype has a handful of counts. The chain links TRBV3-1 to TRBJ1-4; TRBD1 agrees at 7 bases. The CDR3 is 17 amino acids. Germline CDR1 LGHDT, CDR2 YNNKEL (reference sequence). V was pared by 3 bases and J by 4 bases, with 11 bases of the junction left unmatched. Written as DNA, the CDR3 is TGTGCCAGCAGCCAGGGGCAGGGGGACTATTTTAATGAAAAACTGTTTTTT. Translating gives CASSQGQGDYFNEKLFF.

The CDR3 bases are TGTGCCAGCAGCTTGAGAGACAGAAACTACGAGCAGTACTTC. Protein: CASSLRDRNYEQYF. This sequence joins TRBV5-6 and TRBJ2-7; TRBD1 is a possible D gene (5 bases). V lost 1 base and J lost 3, with 11 bases in between. Per germline, CDR1 SGHDT and CDR2 YYEEEE. The CDR3 totals 14 residues.

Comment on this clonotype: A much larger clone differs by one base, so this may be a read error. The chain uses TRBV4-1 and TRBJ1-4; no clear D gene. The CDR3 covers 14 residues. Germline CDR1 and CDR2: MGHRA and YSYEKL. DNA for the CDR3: TGCGCCGGCAGCCAAGCACCAACTAATGAAAAACTGTTTTTT. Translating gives CAGSQAPTNEKLFF.

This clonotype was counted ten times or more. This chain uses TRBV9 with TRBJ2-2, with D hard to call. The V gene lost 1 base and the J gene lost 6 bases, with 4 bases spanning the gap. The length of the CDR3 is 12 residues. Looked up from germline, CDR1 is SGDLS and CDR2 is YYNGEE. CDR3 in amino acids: CASSVRAGELFF. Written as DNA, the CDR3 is TGTGCCAGCAGCGTAAGGGCCGGGGAGCTGTTTTTT.